This TCR beta chain was obtained from a study of T cell responses to AZD1222 COVID-19 vaccine. TCRdb's copy holds only in-frame clones and misses some; the assay was immunoSEQ multiplex PCR. The sample contains more than 110,000 clones, over 75% of which appear only once. The ends were cut back, 7 bases at V and 4 bases at J, with 20 bases in the middle. Germline assignment: CDR1 MNHEY and CDR2 SMNVEV (reference sequence). The CDR3 is 15 residues long. This material consisted of peripheral blood, taken on day 0 of AZD1222 vaccination. The chain uses TRBV27 and TRBJ2-7; D possibly corresponds to TRBD1 (7 bases). The sequence came from an adult in good health. CDR3 protein: CASKGGGAGGYEQYF. CDR3 bases: TGTGCCAGCAAAGGAGGGGGAGCAGGGGGGTACGAGCAGTACTTC.